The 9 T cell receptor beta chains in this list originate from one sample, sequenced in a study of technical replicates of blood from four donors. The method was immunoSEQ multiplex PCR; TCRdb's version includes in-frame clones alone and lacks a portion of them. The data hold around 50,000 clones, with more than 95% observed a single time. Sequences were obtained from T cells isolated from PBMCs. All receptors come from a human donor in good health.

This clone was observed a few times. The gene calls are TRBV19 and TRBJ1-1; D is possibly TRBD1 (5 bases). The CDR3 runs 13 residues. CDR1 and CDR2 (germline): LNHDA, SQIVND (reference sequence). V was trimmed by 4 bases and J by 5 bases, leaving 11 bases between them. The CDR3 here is CASSKDTATEAFF. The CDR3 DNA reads TGTGCCAGTAGTAAGGACACAGCTACTGAAGCTTTCTTT.

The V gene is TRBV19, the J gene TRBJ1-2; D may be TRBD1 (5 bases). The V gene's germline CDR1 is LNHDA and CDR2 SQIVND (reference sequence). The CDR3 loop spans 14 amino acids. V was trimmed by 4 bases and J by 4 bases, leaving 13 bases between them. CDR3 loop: CASSTPRTSYGYTF. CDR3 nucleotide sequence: TGTGCCAGTAGTACTCCCCGGACAAGCTATGGCTACACCTTC.

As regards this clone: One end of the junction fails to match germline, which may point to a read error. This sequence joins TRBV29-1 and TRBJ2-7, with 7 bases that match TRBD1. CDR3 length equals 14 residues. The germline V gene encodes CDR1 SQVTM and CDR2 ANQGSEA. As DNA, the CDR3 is TGCAGCGTCGAAGACCGGGACAGTGCCTACGAGCAGTACTTC. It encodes CSVEDRDSAYEQYF.

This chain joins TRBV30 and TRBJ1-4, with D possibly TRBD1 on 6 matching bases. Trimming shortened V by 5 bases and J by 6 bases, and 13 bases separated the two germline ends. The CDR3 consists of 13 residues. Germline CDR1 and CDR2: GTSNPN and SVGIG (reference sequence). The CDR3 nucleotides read TGTGCCTGGGCCCGACAGGCGGATGAAAAACTGTTTTTT. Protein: CAWARQADEKLFF. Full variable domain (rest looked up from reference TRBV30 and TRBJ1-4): SQTIHQWPATLVQPVGSPLSLECTVEGTSNPNLYWYRQAAGRGLQLLFYSVGIGQISSEVPQNLSASRPQDRQFILSSKKLLLSDSGFYLCAWARQADEKLFFGSGTQLSVL.

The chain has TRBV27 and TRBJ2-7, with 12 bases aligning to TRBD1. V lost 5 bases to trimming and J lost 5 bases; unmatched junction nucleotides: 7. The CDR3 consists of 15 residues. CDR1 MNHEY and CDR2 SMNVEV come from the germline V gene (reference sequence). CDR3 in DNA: TGTGCCAGCAGTAGAGTCGGGACAGGGGGCCACGAGCAGTACTTC. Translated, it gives CASSRVGTGGHEQYF.

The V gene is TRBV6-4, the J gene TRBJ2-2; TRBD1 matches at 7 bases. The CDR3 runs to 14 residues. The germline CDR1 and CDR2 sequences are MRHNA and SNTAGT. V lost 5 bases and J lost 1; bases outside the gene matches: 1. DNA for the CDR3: TGTGCCAGCAGTTACAGGGGGAACACCGGGGAGCTGTTTTTT. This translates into CASSYRGNTGELFF.

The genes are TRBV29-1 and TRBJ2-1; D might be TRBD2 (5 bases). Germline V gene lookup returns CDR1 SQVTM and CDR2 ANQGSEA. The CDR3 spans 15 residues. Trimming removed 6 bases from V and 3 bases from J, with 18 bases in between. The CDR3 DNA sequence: TGCAGCGTGGAAACTATACGGGATTTCTACAATGAGCAGTTCTTC. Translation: CSVETIRDFYNEQFF.

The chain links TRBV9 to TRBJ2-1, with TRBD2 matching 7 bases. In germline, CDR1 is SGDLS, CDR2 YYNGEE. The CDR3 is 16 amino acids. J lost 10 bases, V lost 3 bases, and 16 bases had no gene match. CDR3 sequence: CASSAPWEGELAEQFF. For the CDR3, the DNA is TGTGCCAGCAGCGCCCCCTGGGAGGGAGAGTTGGCCGAGCAGTTCTTC.

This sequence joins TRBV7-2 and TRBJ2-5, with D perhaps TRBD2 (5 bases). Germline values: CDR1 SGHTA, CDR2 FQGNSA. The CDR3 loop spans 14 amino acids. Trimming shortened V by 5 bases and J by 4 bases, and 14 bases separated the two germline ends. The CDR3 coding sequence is TGTGCCAGCAGCCCGCTGGGAGTAGGAGAGACCCAGTACTTC. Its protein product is CASSPLGVGETQYF.